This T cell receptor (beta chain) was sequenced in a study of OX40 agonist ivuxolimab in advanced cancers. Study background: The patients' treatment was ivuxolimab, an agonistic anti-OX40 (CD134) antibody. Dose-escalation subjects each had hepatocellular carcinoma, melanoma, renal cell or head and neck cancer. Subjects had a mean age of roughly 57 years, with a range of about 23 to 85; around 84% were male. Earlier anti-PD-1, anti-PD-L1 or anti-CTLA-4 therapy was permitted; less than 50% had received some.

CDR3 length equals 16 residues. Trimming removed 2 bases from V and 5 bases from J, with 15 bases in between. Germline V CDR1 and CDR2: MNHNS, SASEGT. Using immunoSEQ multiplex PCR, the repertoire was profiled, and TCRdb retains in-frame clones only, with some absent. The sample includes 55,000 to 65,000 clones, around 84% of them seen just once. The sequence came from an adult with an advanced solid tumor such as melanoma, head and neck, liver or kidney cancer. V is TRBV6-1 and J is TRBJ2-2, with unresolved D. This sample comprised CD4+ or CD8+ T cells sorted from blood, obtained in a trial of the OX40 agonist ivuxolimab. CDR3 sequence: CASSEMMWAGTGELFF. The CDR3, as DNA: TGTGCCAGCAGTGAAATGATGTGGGCTGGGACCGGGGAGCTGTTTTTT.